These T cell receptor beta chains were read from a single sample in a study of blood T cell repertoires in COVID-19. Profiled with immunoSEQ multiplex PCR; TCRdb holds only in-frame clones, not every one. Of more than 350,000 clones listed, around nine tenths are singletons. The sequencing input was PBMCs or T cells enriched from blood (not recorded which). These receptor sequences come from a woman between 50 and 59 years old who had recovered from COVID-19. Each CDR3 is given with its conserved first and last residue. D genes are given only for firm matches. Only part of the rows carry a size: once, few, many, or a class if the clone is expanded.

j_call cdr3_length v_call clone_size d_call cdr3_nt cdr3_aa
TRBJ1-6 15 TRBV27 NA TRBD1 TGTGCCAGCAGTTACGGACAGGGAGATAATTCACCCCTCCACTTT CASSYGQGDNSPLHF
TRBJ1-4 14 TRBV2 NA TRBD1 TGTGCCAGCAGTAGAAGCGGACAGGGGGAAAAACTGTTTTTT CASSRSGQGEKLFF
TRBJ1-1 16 TRBV11-2 NA TRBD1 TGTGCCAGCAGCGAAGACAGGGGCCAACGGAACACTGAAGCTTTCTTT CASSEDRGQRNTEAFF
TRBJ2-7 11 TRBV3-1/TRBV3-2 NA NA TGTGCCAGCAGTTTCATCGGCGAGCAGTACTTC CASSFIGEQYF
TRBJ2-7 13 TRBV11-2 NA NA TGTGCCAGCAGCTTGGACAGTCCCTACGAGCAGTACTTC CASSLDSPYEQYF
TRBJ1-3 15 TRBV14 NA NA TGTGCCAGCAGTTACAGGGAGCGGTCTGGAAACACCATATATTTT CASSYRERSGNTIYF
TRBJ1-2 14 TRBV3-1/TRBV3-2 once NA TGTGCCAGCAGCCAAGAAAGTCAGTTTCGTGGCTACACCTTC CASSQESQFRGYTF
TRBJ1-2 11 TRBV30 once NA TGTGCCTGGAGTGCTGGGCCTGGCTACACCTTC CAWSAGPGYTF
TRBJ2-1 15 TRBV7-2 NA TRBD2 TGTGCCAGCAGCTTGAGGACTAGCGGGGGAAATGAGCAGTTCTTC CASSLRTSGGNEQFF
TRBJ1-1 15 TRBV19 NA NA TGTGCCAGTAGTATGTCAAGCAGGGGCAACACTGAAGCTTTCTTT CASSMSSRGNTEAFF
TRBJ1-2 15 TRBV10-3 NA TRBD1 TGTGCCATCAGTGGGGGGAGGACAGGGAAAGATGGCTACACCTTC CAISGGRTGKDGYTF
TRBJ1-6 14 TRBV5-1 NA NA TGCGCCAGCAGCTTGGGACAGATTAATTCACCCCTCCACTTT CASSLGQINSPLHF
TRBJ1-1 15 TRBV2 NA TRBD1 TGTGCCAGCAGTGGACAGGGACCTCGGGACACTGAAGCTTTCTTT CASSGQGPRDTEAFF
TRBJ1-4 15 TRBV10-3 NA TRBD1 TGTGCCATCAGTGGTGGGACAGGGGGAGTCGAAAAACTGTTTTTT CAISGGTGGVEKLFF
TRBJ1-2 14 TRBV5-1 NA NA TGCGCCAGCAGCTTGGGTCTAACCGTCTATGGCTACACCTTC CASSLGLTVYGYTF
TRBJ2-3 17 TRBV2 NA TRBD2 TGTGCCAGCAGTGGAGAAAGGACTAGCGGGGGCCGGAGTACGCAGTATTTT CASSGERTSGGRSTQYF
TRBJ2-7 14 TRBV6-5 NA NA TGTGCCAGCCCCCCAACAGGGACCCCTAACGAGCAGTACTTC CASPPTGTPNEQYF
TRBJ1-5 12 TRBV19 NA NA TGTGCCAGTAGTATGACCGGGGGGCCCCAGCATTTT CASSMTGGPQHF
TRBJ1-2 16 TRBV29-1 few NA TGCAGCGTGGTACCCCGAACGGGACACTACAACTATGGCTACACCTTC CSVVPRTGHYNYGYTF
TRBJ1-2 15 TRBV7-2 NA TRBD1 TGTGCCAGCAGCCCACCCGGACAGGGGTCCTATGGCTACACCTTC CASSPPGQGSYGYTF
TRBJ2-4 20 TRBV6-6 NA TRBD2 TGTGCCAGCAGCCTCGTTAGAACTAGCGCCGATGGGCTAGCCAAAAACATTCAGTACTTC CASSLVRTSADGLAKNIQYF
TRBJ1-2 15 TRBV6-5 NA TRBD1 TGTGCCACCTCCCAGATAGGACAGGGGGCTCCTGGCTACACCTTC CATSQIGQGAPGYTF
TRBJ1-2 14 TRBV7-9 NA NA TGTGCCAGCAGCTTGAGTGAGGGTCGGTATGGCTACACCTTC CASSLSEGRYGYTF
TRBJ1-5 14 TRBV7-8 NA NA TGTGCCAGCAGCTTAGGTCTGTTAAATCAGCCCCAGCATTTT CASSLGLLNQPQHF
TRBJ2-1 15 TRBV2 NA NA TGTGCCAGCAGTGAAGGGACTGCCACCCACAATGAGCAGTTCTTC CASSEGTATHNEQFF